These 29 T cell receptor beta chains originate from one sample sequenced in a study of blood T cell repertoires in COVID-19. The repertoire was sequenced with immunoSEQ multiplex PCR; TCRdb's copy has only in-frame clones and lacks some. The data show over 100,000 clones, 80% seen once. Sequenced input: peripheral blood. The source of these receptors is a human donor in a cohort sampled during active or convalescent COVID-19.

This clone has a single count. V gene TRBV7-2 combines with J gene TRBJ2-3; 7 bases align to TRBD2. Germline CDR1 reads SGHTA; CDR2 reads FQGNSA. After removal of 5 bases from V and 5 bases from J, the junction contained 13 bases not matched to a gene. This CDR3 region has 16 residues. This CDR3 reads CASSIGPRGREDTQYF. The CDR3 DNA follows: TGTGCCAGCAGCATTGGGCCGCGGGGGAGGGAAGATACGCAGTATTTT. The full variable domain, rest sourced from reference TRBV7-2 and TRBJ2-3, is GAGVSQSPSNKVTEKGKDVELRCDPISGHTALYWYRQSLGQGLEFLIYFQGNSAPDKSGLPSDRFSAERTGGSVSTLTIQRTQQEDSAVYLCASSIGPRGREDTQYFGPGTRLTVL.

The chain joins TRBV29-1 to TRBJ1-1; 10 bases are a match to TRBD1. The J segment lost 1 base and the V segment lost 5 bases, leaving 1 base of the junction unmatched. This CDR3 has 13 amino acids. CDR1 SQVTM and CDR2 ANQGSEA come from the germline V gene. CDR3 sequence (DNA): TGCAGCGTTAGGGACAGGGGGAACACTGAAGCTTTCTTT. Protein product: CSVRDRGNTEAFF. Based on the CDR3 plus reference TRBV29-1 and TRBJ1-1, the full variable domain is SAVISQKPSRDICQRGTSLTIQCQVDSQVTMMFWYRQQPGQSLTLIATANQGSEATYESGFVIDKFPISRPNLTFSTLTVSNMSPEDSSIYLCSVRDRGNTEAFFGQGTRLTVV.

The chain combines TRBV4-1 with TRBJ1-2, with 9 bases matching TRBD1. Trimming at V came to 3 bases and at J to 3 bases, leaving 5 bases not matched to a gene. CDR1 MGHRA and CDR2 YSYEKL come from the germline V gene. There are 15 residues in the CDR3. The CDR3 loop is CASSHPGQGDYGYTF. The CDR3, as DNA: TGCGCCAGCAGCCACCCGGGACAGGGAGACTATGGCTACACCTTC.

This chain joins TRBV9 and TRBJ1-1; D remains unclear. The V and J ends lost 1 base and 1 base respectively, with 5 bases between them. The CDR3 runs 13 residues. Germline CDR1 SGDLS, CDR2 YYNGEE. This chain's CDR3 is CASSVMANTEAFF. CDR3 nucleotides: TGTGCCAGCAGCGTAATGGCGAACACTGAAGCTTTCTTT.

CDR3 region: CASSYLAGGGYEQYF. For the CDR3, the DNA is TGTGCCAGCAGCTACCTAGCGGGAGGAGGTTACGAGCAGTACTTC. The rearrangement uses TRBV7-2 and TRBJ2-7; 11 positions match TRBD2. CDR1 and CDR2 (germline): SGHTA, FQGNSA. V was pared by 4 bases and J by 4 bases, with 6 bases of the junction left unmatched. The CDR3 sequence is 15 residues long.

The chain links TRBV12-3 or TRBV12-4 to TRBJ2-7; unclear D gene. Trimming took off 5 bases at V and 7 bases at J, with 12 bases between the two ends. The CDR3 spans 12 residues. Here the CDR3 reads CASSPQTWEQYF. The CDR3, as DNA: TGTGCCAGCAGTCCACAGACATGGGAGCAGTACTTC.

This clone has just one count. The chain carries TRBV24-1 and TRBJ2-2; D ambiguous. CDR3 length equals 12 residues. Trimming removed 5 bases at V and 4 bases at J, with 4 bases between. The germline V gene has CDR1 KGHDR and CDR2 SFDVKD. CDR3 amino acids: CATSAFTGELFF. CDR3 bases: TGTGCCACCAGTGCCTTCACCGGGGAGCTGTTTTTT.

This chain connects TRBV3-1 (or the pseudogene TRBV3-2) to TRBJ1-4, with D tentatively TRBD1 (5 bases). The CDR3 has 15 amino acids. Germline V CDR1 and CDR2: LGHDT, YNNKEL (reference sequence). The V gene lost 4 bases and the J gene lost 7 bases, with 16 bases spanning the gap. Written as DNA, the CDR3 is TGTGCCAGCAGCCCCAACGTAGGAGGGGCTGAAAAACTGTTTTTT. Translation gives CASSPNVGGAEKLFF.

This rearrangement joins TRBV27 to TRBJ2-3; TRBD2 matches at 10 bases. Germline V lookup: CDR1 MNHEY, CDR2 SMNVEV (reference sequence). This CDR3 is 16 amino acids long. Trimming removed 6 bases from V and 4 bases from J; junction bases left unmatched: 10. CDR3 protein: CASSLRKRGGADTQYF. In DNA, the CDR3 is TGTGCCAGCAGCTTGCGGAAGCGGGGGGGCGCAGATACGCAGTATTTT.

The rearrangement joins TRBV5-6 to TRBJ2-2; perhaps TRBD1 as D (5 bases). The length of the CDR3 is 15 residues. V was trimmed by 4 bases and J by 4 bases, leaving 14 bases between them. The germline CDR1 and CDR2 sequences are SGHDT and YYEEEE. The CDR3 DNA reads TGTGCCAGCAGCATATGGGGCAGGAGCACCGGGGAGCTGTTTTTT. This codes for CASSIWGRSTGELFF.

V is TRBV9 and J is TRBJ1-1; 9 bases are shared with TRBD1. Germline-derived CDR1 and CDR2 are SGDLS and YYNGEE. The trim removed 0 bases at V and 3 bases at J, leaving 3 bases unmatched. The CDR3 runs to 15 residues. CDR3 nucleotide sequence: TGTGCCAGCAGCGTAGTACAGGGGGCCTACACTGAAGCTTTCTTT. Protein product: CASSVVQGAYTEAFF.

The gene calls are TRBV19 and TRBJ2-1, with a tentative D call TRBD2 (5 bases). V was clipped by 7 bases and J by 0 bases, with 13 bases between them. CDR1 and CDR2 (germline): LNHDA, SQIVND (reference sequence). The CDR3 runs 15 residues. CDR3 region: CASNERSTSYNEQFF. In nucleotides, the CDR3 is TGTGCCAGTAACGAGCGGAGCACCTCCTACAATGAGCAGTTCTTC. Drawing the rest from reference TRBV19 and TRBJ2-1, the complete variable domain is DGGITQSPKYLFRKEGQNVTLSCEQNLNHDAMYWYRQDPGQGLRLIYYSQIVNDFQKGDIAEGYSVSREKKESFPLTVTSAQKNPTAFYLCASNERSTSYNEQFFGPGTRLTVL.

The chain combines TRBV29-1 with TRBJ2-2; maybe TRBD2 (5 bases). Germline CDR1 reads SQVTM; CDR2 reads ANQGSEA. This CDR3 has 15 amino acids. Trimming left V 7 bases short and J 3 bases short, with 18 bases between. CDR3 coding DNA: TGCAGCGCCACGGCCGGGGTTGGGGACACCGGGGAGCTGTTTTTT. It encodes CSATAGVGDTGELFF.

The chain employs TRBV19 and TRBJ2-5, with 8 bases aligning to TRBD1. Germline CDR1 reads LNHDA; CDR2 reads SQIVND (reference sequence). Trimming removed 3 bases from V and 2 bases from J; junction bases left unmatched: 2. This CDR3 has 14 residues. The CDR3 sequence: CASSMGDRQETQYF. The CDR3 DNA reads as TGTGCCAGTAGTATGGGGGACAGGCAAGAGACCCAGTACTTC. The complete variable domain, with remaining parts taken from reference TRBV19 and TRBJ2-5, reads DGGITQSPKYLFRKEGQNVTLSCEQNLNHDAMYWYRQDPGQGLRLIYYSQIVNDFQKGDIAEGYSVSREKKESFPLTVTSAQKNPTAFYLCASSMGDRQETQYFGPGTRLLVL.

The chain links TRBV7-8 to TRBJ1-1, with TRBD1 as a possible D gene (5 bases). Germline lookup yields CDR1 SGHVS and CDR2 FQNEAQ. The CDR3 is 14 residues long. The ends were cut back, 4 bases at V and 2 bases at J, with 11 bases in the middle. The CDR3 coding sequence is TGTGCCAGCAGCTGGGAGGGGCAAAACACTGAAGCTTTCTTT. It codes for CASSWEGQNTEAFF.

V usage is TRBV6-2 or TRBV6-3 and J usage is TRBJ1-4; a weak D match, TRBD1 (5 bases). The length of the CDR3 is 17 residues. Germline CDR1 and CDR2: MNHEY and SVGEGT. The V and J ends lost 4 bases and 2 bases respectively, with 17 bases between them. CDR3 region: CASSSFQGDATNEKLFF. Here the CDR3 DNA reads TGTGCCAGCAGTTCCTTTCAGGGTGATGCGACTAATGAAAAACTGTTTTTT.

This clone was seen a few times. The chain combines TRBV7-8 with TRBJ1-1; perhaps TRBD1 as D (5 bases). Germline CDR1 SGHVS, CDR2 FQNEAQ. The germline V and J ends were trimmed by 5 bases and 0 bases, with 13 bases remaining between them. The CDR3 has 15 residues. CDR3 nucleotides: TGTGCCAGCAGCCTCCTGGGGACTATGAACACTGAAGCTTTCTTT. It yields the protein CASSLLGTMNTEAFF.

Only a few counts were recorded for this clone. The chain couples TRBV19 to TRBJ1-6, with 8 nucleotides matching TRBD1. Germline lookup yields CDR1 LNHDA and CDR2 SQIVND (reference sequence). The CDR3 spans 18 residues. Trimming took 6 bases from V and 4 from J; bases not matched to a gene: 14. CDR3 protein: CASRDIVQGVLYNSPLHF. CDR3 in DNA: TGTGCCAGTAGAGATATCGTACAGGGGGTTCTGTATAATTCACCCCTCCACTTT.

V and J are TRBV4-1 and TRBJ2-7, with a possible D match to TRBD1 (6 bases). Germline V gene sequence: CDR1 MGHRA, CDR2 YSYEKL. The CDR3 totals 16 residues. Trimming removed 0 bases from V and 4 bases from J, with 16 bases in between. This chain's CDR3 is CASSQDEQGRGYEQYF. The CDR3 DNA is TGCGCCAGCAGCCAAGATGAACAGGGCAGAGGATACGAGCAGTACTTC.

The rearrangement uses TRBV19 and TRBJ1-4; 9 bases fit TRBD1. The CDR3 totals 15 residues. Trimming cost V 5 bases and J 6 bases; bases outside gene matches: 7. Germline CDR1 reads LNHDA; CDR2 reads SQIVND (reference sequence). CDR3 amino acids: CASSPRTGEDEKLFF. CDR3 nucleotides: TGTGCCAGTAGTCCCCGGACAGGGGAGGATGAAAAACTGTTTTTT. Full variable domain (missing parts from reference TRBV19 and TRBJ1-4): DGGITQSPKYLFRKEGQNVTLSCEQNLNHDAMYWYRQDPGQGLRLIYYSQIVNDFQKGDIAEGYSVSREKKESFPLTVTSAQKNPTAFYLCASSPRTGEDEKLFFGSGTQLSVL.

V is TRBV28 and J is TRBJ2-3; no clear D gene. Looked up from germline, CDR1 is MDHEN and CDR2 is SYDVKM. Deletions cut 6 bases from V and 7 bases from J, with 20 bases between. This CDR3 has 15 residues. In DNA, the CDR3 is TGTGCCAGCAGCCCGGTCGAGCCCCTCCGCTATACGCAGTATTTT. Its translation: CASSPVEPLRYTQYF.

V and J are TRBV3-1 (or the pseudogene TRBV3-2) and TRBJ1-1; no clear D gene. Trimming took off 0 bases at V and 11 bases at J, with 16 bases between the two ends. Germline CDR1 reads LGHDT; CDR2 reads YNNKEL (reference sequence). The CDR3 is 14 amino acids. The CDR3 reads CASSQEGPTSLAFF. CDR3 sequence (DNA): TGTGCCAGCAGCCAAGAAGGTCCGACAAGTTTGGCTTTCTTT.

This chain connects TRBV19 to TRBJ1-4; 7 nucleotides match TRBD1. With 0 bases clipped from V and 7 bases from J, the junction kept 14 bases outside the gene matches. The V gene's germline CDR1 is LNHDA and CDR2 SQIVND (reference sequence). The CDR3 spans 18 residues. The CDR3 DNA reads TGTGCCAGTAGTATAGATCTCCGTTTCGGGACAGAGTCTGAAAAACTGTTTTTT. This sequence encodes CASSIDLRFGTESEKLFF.

The chain has TRBV28 and TRBJ1-2; tentatively, D is TRBD1 (6 bases). This CDR3 contains 12 residues. CDR1 and CDR2 (germline): MDHEN, SYDVKM. The CDR3 protein is CASRGLDYGYTF. CDR3 coding DNA: TGTGCATCCAGGGGATTAGACTATGGCTACACCTTC.

The chain is built from TRBV5-6 and TRBJ1-2, with no clear D. CDR3 size: 17 residues. V was cut by 2 bases and J by 6 bases, with 23 bases left in between. Per germline, CDR1 SGHDT and CDR2 YYEEEE. As DNA, the CDR3 is TGTGCCAGCAGCTTTCTCGGACTTCAACGCTTGGATAATGGCTACACCTTC. Translated: CASSFLGLQRLDNGYTF.

This clone was recorded only once. V usage is TRBV5-1 and J usage is TRBJ2-3; TRBD2 agrees at 7 bases. The germline V gene encodes CDR1 SGHRS and CDR2 YFSETQ. The CDR3 runs 14 residues. J gave up 4 bases and V 2 bases, and 4 bases lay outside the gene matches. The DNA of the CDR3 is TGCGCCAGCAGCTTAAGGGAGGGACCAGATACGCAGTATTTT. Amino acids: CASSLREGPDTQYF.

V gene TRBV5-1 combines with J gene TRBJ1-3, with D unclear. From germline, CDR1 is SGHRS and CDR2 YFSETQ. This CDR3 contains 16 residues. Between the trimmed V and J ends, which lost 4 bases and 4 bases, there was a span of 18 bases. This CDR3 is CASSPQLNTGGNTIYF. As DNA, the CDR3 is TGCGCCAGCAGCCCTCAACTTAATACGGGAGGAAACACCATATATTTT. Full variable domain (missing parts from reference TRBV5-1 and TRBJ1-3): KAGVTQTPRYLIKTRGQQVTLSCSPISGHRSVSWYQQTPGQGLQFLFEYFSETQRNKGNFPGRFSGRQFSNSRSEMNVSTLELGDSALYLCASSPQLNTGGNTIYFGEGSWLTVV.

The rearrangement joins TRBV7-2 to TRBJ2-3; possible D gene TRBD2, 5 bases. The CDR3 is made up of 17 amino acids. Germline CDR1 is SGHTA and CDR2 is FQGNSA. V was clipped by 1 base and J by 2 bases, with 16 bases between them. CDR3: CASSLGLTRTYTDTQYF. The CDR3 DNA reads TGTGCCAGCAGCTTAGGACTAACCCGAACATACACAGATACGCAGTATTTT.

The V gene is TRBV15, the J gene TRBJ1-2, with 7 nucleotides matching TRBD1. V lost 1 base to trimming and J lost 2 bases; unmatched junction nucleotides: 1. CDR1 LNHNV and CDR2 YYDKDF come from the germline V gene (reference sequence). The CDR3 has 14 residues. CDR3 DNA sequence: TGTGCCACCAGCAGAGGGGGACAGAACTATGGCTACACCTTC. Residues: CATSRGGQNYGYTF.